This entry describes one T cell receptor beta chain. What this receptor recognizes is not known. Reading from cysteine to phenylalanine, the CDR3 counts 13 amino acids. No coding sequence is recorded. Reading the germline V gene (reference sequence) gives CDR1 MNHNY and CDR2 SVGAGI. For each CD8+ T cell subset, flow sorting was done in triplicate, and 310,000 or so cells per subset went directly into RLT lysis buffer. To keep memory contaminants out, a stringent definition of naive CD8+ T cells was applied: CD45RO-CCR7+CD27+CD95-. Standard density gradient centrifugation was used to isolate peripheral blood mononuclear cells from buffy coats. A FACSAria III was used to flow-sort naive CD8+ T cells into CXCR3-negative and CXCR3-positive populations. Total RNA was extracted from sorted cells with an RNeasy Mini Kit. This specimen comes from a study of CXCR3-negative and CXCR3-positive naive CD8 T cells (dated by TCRdb to about 2019). The study in broad terms: In total, 120 million to 150 million TRB reads were obtained, which works out to roughly 1.5 +/- 0.3 million reads per library. Naive subsets from about 5 donors and memory cells from 3 donors were included in the TRBV-TRBJ cluster analysis. The diversity and physicochemical repertoire analyses included about a dozen donors pooled from two independent experiments. Paper-wide results and their limitations: Similar TRBV-TRBJ usage was shown by naive CXCR3-negative and CXCR3-positive cells from the same donor, whereas distinct patterns were shown by memory cells. Because surface CD5, which is linked to self-reactivity in mice, was comparable between the naive subsets, TCR interaction strength was also inferred from TRB CDR3 physicochemical properties. TRB CDR3s from CXCR3-positive naive cells showed higher hydrophobicity (lower Kidera factor 4), lower energy, and higher strength and volume indices than CXCR3-negative naive cells. Comparably high repertoire diversity was found in both naive subsets, whereas much lower repertoire diversity was found in memory CD8+ T cells. Freshly isolated PBMCs were used for most assays because CXCR3 expression partially decreased after cryopreservation.

Instrument on record: NextSeq 550. The Human TCR Profiling Kit (MiLaboratory) was used to prepare UMI-labeled 5' RACE TRB cDNA libraries. cDNA synthesis used the entire amount of extracted RNA, and PCR amplification then used the entire amount of cDNA produced. Libraries were prepared in parallel using an identical number of PCR cycles. As for the original processing: About 48,000 +/- 9,800 unique UMI-labeled TRB cDNA molecules per library were extracted with MIGEC and MiXCR, with at least two reads per UMI required. An average of about 40,000 +/- 10,000 functional in-frame TRB CDR3 nucleotide clonotypes without stop codons was found per library. After downsampling to 5000 UMI-labeled TRB molecules per sample, diversity metrics such as normalized Shannon-Wiener and Chao1 were calculated in VDJtools. VDJtools was used to calculate clonotype-size-weighted physicochemical properties of the central five CDR3 residues, namely interaction energy, strength, volume and Kidera factor 4. Reads reprocessed by TCRdb are summarized as one entry per CDR3 protein sequence, and DNA is absent. The V and J calls shown here were made by TCRdb, not taken from the authors' results. The table held for this sample gives 100,000 to 150,000 distinct CDR3 sequences. About 0.44% of the sample comes from the top ten.

The sequenced material came from naive CXCR3- CD8+ T cells from blood. The sample's cell subset or site label, decoded: CD45RO-CCR7+CD27+CD95- naive CD8+ T cells lacking CXCR3 (TNR3-). Recombination linked TRBV6-6 to TRBJ2-5; TCRdb names TRBD1, which stays unverified in the absence of DNA. The receptor was isolated from a human donor in good health. Some clones in this sample may be carry-over from other donors' samples. The CDR3 corresponds to CASTLDRRETQYF.